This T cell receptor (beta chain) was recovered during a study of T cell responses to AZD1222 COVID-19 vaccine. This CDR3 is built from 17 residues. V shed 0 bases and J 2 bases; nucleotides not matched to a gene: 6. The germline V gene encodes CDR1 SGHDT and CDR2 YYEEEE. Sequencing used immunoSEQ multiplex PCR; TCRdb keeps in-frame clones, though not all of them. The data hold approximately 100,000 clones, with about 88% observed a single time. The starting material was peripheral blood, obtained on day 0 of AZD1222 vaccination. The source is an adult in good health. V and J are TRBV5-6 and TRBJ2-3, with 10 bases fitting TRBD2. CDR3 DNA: TGTGCCAGCAGCTTGGTTGGGCTAGCGGGGGACACAGATACGCAGTATTTT. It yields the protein CASSLVGLAGDTDTQYF.